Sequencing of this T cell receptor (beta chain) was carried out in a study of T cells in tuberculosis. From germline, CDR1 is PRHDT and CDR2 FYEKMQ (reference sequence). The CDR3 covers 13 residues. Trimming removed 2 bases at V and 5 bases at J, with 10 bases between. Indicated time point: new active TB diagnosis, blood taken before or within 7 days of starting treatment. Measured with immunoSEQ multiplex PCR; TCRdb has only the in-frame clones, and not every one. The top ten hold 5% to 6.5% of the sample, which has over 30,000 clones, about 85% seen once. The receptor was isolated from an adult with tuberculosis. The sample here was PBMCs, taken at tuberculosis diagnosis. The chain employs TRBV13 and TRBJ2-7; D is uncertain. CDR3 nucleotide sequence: TGTGCCAGCAGCTTACCCTCTCTCCACGAGCAGTACTTC. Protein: CASSLPSLHEQYF.